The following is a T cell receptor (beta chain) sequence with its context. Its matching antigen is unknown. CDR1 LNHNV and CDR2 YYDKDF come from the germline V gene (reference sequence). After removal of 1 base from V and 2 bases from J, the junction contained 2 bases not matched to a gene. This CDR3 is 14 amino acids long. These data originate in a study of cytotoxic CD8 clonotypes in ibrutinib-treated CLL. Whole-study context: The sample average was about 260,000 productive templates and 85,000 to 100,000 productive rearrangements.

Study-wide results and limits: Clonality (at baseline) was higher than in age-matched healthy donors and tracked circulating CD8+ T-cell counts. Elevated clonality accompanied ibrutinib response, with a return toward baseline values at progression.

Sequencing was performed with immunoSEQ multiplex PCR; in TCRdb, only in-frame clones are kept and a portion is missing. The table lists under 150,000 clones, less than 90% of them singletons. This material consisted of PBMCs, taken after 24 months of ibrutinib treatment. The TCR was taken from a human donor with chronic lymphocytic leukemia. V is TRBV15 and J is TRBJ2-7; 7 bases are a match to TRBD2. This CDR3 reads CATSRVAGAYEQYF. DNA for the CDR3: TGTGCCACCAGCAGAGTTGCGGGAGCCTACGAGCAGTACTTC. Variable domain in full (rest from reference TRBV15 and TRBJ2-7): DAMVIQNPRYQVTQFGKPVTLSCSQTLNHNVMYWYQQKSSQAPKLLFHYYDKDFNNEADTPDNFQSRRPNTSFCFLDIRSPGLGDTAMYLCATSRVAGAYEQYFGPGTRLTVT.